This TCR beta chain was observed in a study of T cell responses to AZD1222 COVID-19 vaccine. TCRdb's copy holds only in-frame clones and misses some; the assay was immunoSEQ multiplex PCR. This sample carries 69,000 or so clones, 88% of them seen once, and the ten largest clones take approximately 5%. Sample: peripheral blood, taken 28 days after the second dose of the MenACWY control vaccine. This clonotype originated in an adult who received the MenACWY meningococcal vaccine as a control.

The CDR3 region is CASSFTRDPFYEQYF. DNA of the CDR3: TGTGCCAGCAGCTTCACCCGGGACCCCTTCTACGAGCAGTACTTC. The V gene is TRBV11-2, the J gene TRBJ2-7; D tentatively fits TRBD1 or TRBD2 (5 bases each). V lost 3 bases and J lost 3, with 15 bases in between. CDR1 and CDR2 from the germline V gene are SGHAT and FQNNGV. This CDR3 is 15 amino acids long. The whole variable domain, filled in from reference TRBV11-2 and TRBJ2-7, reads EAGVAQSPRYKIIEKRQSVAFWCNPISGHATLYWYQQILGQGPKLLIQFQNNGVVDDSQLPKDRFSAERLKGVDSTLKIQPAKLEDSAVYLCASSFTRDPFYEQYFGPGTRLTVT.